The present T cell receptor (beta chain) was sequenced within a study of T cells in Graves' hyperthyroidism and ophthalmopathy. From germline, CDR1 is MNHEY and CDR2 SVGAGI. V lost 6 bases, J lost 2 bases, and 11 bases lay in between. This CDR3 contains 13 residues. Template material for amplifying TCR beta CDR3 regions consisted of RNA transcripts. When the TCR CDR3 underwent first-round RT-PCR, the HTBI primer set was used. TCRdb itself ran the multiplex PCR reads through MiXCR, one entry per CDR3 protein. The profile shows around 600,000 distinct CDR3 sequences, nearly 45% of them singletons. The chain combines TRBV6-5 with TRBJ2-7; no firm D call. This sequence originates from an adult man with Graves' disease, either hyperthyroidism or ophthalmopathy (not recorded which). The material sequenced was peripheral blood or thyroid tissue (not recorded which). The CDR3 DNA reads TGTGCCAGCAGCCCTAGGTATCCCTACGAGCAGTACTTC. Protein sequence: CASSPRYPYEQYF.